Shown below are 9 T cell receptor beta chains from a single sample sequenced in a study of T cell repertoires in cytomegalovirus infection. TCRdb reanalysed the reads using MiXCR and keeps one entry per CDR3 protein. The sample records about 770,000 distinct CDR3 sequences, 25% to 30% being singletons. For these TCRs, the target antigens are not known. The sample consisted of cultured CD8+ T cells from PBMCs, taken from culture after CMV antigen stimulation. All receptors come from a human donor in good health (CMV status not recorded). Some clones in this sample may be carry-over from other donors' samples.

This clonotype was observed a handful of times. The CDR3 protein is CASSTGQGEVRDEQYV. The DNA of the CDR3 is TGTGCCAGCAGCACCGGACAGGGAGAGGTTCGAGACGAGCAGTACGTC. V usage is TRBV5-5 and J usage is TRBJ2-7; 8 bases map to TRBD1. The CDR3 consists of 16 residues. With V trimmed by 4 bases and J by 5 bases, 14 bases remained unmatched. Germline lookup yields CDR1 SGHKS and CDR2 YYEKEE (reference sequence).

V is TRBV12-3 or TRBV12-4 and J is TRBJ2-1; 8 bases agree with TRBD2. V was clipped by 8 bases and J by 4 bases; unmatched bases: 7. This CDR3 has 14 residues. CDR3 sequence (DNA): TGTGCCAGCCGCGGGGGGACGGTTTACAATGAGCAGTTCTTC. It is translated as CASRGGTVYNEQFF.

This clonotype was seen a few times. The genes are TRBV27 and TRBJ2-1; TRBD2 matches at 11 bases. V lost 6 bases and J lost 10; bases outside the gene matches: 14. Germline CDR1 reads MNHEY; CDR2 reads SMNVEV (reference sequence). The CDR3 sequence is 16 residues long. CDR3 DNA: TGTGCCAGCAGCCCCCTTACTAGCGGGGGCCCCAGGGAGCAGTTCTTC. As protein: CASSPLTSGGPREQFF.

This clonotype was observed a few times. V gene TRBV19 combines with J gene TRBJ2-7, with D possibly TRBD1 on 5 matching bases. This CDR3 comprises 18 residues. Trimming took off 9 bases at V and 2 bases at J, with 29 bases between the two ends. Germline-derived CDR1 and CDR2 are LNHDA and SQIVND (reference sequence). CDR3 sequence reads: CARPRRVIHTGPAYEQYV. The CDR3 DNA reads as TGTGCCAGACCCAGGCGTGTGATTCACACAGGACCTGCCTACGAGCAGTACGTC.

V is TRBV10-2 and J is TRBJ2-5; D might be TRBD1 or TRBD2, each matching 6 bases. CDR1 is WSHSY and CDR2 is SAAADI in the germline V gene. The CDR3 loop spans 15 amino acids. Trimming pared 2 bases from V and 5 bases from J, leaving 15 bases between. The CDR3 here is CASSEPGARVETQYF. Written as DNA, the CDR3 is TGCGCCAGCAGTGAGCCGGGGGCGCGGGTGGAGACCCAGTACTTC.

CDR3 nucleotides: TGTGCCAGTAGTTCGTGGGGCGCTGGAAACACCATATATTTT. It specifies CASSSWGAGNTIYF. The chain employs TRBV19 and TRBJ1-3; D is possibly TRBD1 (5 bases). This CDR3 comprises 14 residues. Per the germline V gene, CDR1 is LNHDA and CDR2 is SQIVND (reference sequence). The V end was cut by 5 bases, the J end by 2 bases, with 10 bases between.

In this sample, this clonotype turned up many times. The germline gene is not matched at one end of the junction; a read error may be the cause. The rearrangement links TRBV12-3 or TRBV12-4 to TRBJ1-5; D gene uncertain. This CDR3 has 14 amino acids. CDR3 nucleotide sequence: TGTGCCAGCAGCTTAGGGCCGAACAATCAGCCCCAGCATTTT. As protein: CASSLGPNNQPQHF.

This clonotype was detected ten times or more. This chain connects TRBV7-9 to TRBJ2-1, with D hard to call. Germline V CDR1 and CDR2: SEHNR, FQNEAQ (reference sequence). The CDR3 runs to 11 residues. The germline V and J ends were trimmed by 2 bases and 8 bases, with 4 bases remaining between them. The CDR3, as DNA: TGTGCCAGCAGCTTACGACATGAGCAGTTCTTC. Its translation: CASSLRHEQFF.

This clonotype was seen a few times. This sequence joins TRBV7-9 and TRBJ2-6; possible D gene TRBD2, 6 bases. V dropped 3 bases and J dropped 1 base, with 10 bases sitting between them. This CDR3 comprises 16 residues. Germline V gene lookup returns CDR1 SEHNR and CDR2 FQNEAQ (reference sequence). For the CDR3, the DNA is TGTGCCAGCAGCTTTCCGGGGAGGTCTGGGGCCAACGTCCTGACTTTC. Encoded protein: CASSFPGRSGANVLTF.